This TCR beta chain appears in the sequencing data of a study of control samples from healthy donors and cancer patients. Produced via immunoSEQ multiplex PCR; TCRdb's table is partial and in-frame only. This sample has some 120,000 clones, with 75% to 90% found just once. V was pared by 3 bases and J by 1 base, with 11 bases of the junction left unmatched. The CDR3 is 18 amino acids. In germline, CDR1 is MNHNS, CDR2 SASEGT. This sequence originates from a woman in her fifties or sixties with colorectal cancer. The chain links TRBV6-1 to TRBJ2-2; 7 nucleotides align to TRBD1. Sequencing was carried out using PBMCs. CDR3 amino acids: CASSEIPGTARNTGELFF. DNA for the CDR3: TGTGCCAGCAGTGAGATTCCCGGGACAGCCAGGAACACCGGGGAGCTGTTTTTT.